Listed here are 24 T cell receptor beta chains from one sample, sequenced in a study of blood T cell repertoires in COVID-19. The table came from immunoSEQ multiplex PCR; TCRdb's copy has only in-frame clones and leaves some out. The data hold hundreds of thousands of clones, with around nine tenths observed a single time. The sequenced material came from peripheral blood. These receptors all stem from a woman in her seventies with COVID-19, enrolled during active disease.

The chain's CDR3 is CSVDPDRVGYTF. In DNA form, the CDR3 reads TGCAGCGTAGACCCCGACAGGGTTGGCTACACCTTC. The chain joins TRBV29-1 to TRBJ1-2; 7 bases line up with TRBD1. J gave up 7 bases and V 6 bases, and 8 bases lay outside the gene matches. This CDR3 spans 12 amino acids. Per germline, CDR1 SQVTM and CDR2 ANQGSEA.

The V call is TRBV5-8, the J call TRBJ1-5; D not resolved. The CDR3 contains 14 residues. Germline assignment: CDR1 SGHTS and CDR2 YDEGEE. The germline V and J ends were trimmed by 0 bases and 9 bases, with 13 bases remaining between them. This chain's CDR3 is CASSLEDSLWPQHF. In DNA, the CDR3 is TGTGCCAGCAGCTTGGAAGACTCCCTTTGGCCCCAGCATTTT.

The rearrangement uses TRBV5-1 and TRBJ1-5, with a weak D call TRBD1 (5 bases). This CDR3 comprises 16 residues. V dropped 0 bases and J dropped 5 bases, with 15 bases sitting between them. Germline lookup yields CDR1 SGHRS and CDR2 YFSETQ. This CDR3 reads CASSLDQGPPDQPQHF. CDR3 sequence (DNA): TGCGCCAGCAGCTTGGATCAGGGCCCCCCCGATCAGCCCCAGCATTTT. The complete variable domain, with remaining parts taken from reference TRBV5-1 and TRBJ1-5, reads KAGVTQTPRYLIKTRGQQVTLSCSPISGHRSVSWYQQTPGQGLQFLFEYFSETQRNKGNFPGRFSGRQFSNSRSEMNVSTLELGDSALYLCASSLDQGPPDQPQHFGDGTRLSIL.

This chain connects TRBV11-2 to TRBJ2-3; possibly TRBD1 for D (6 bases). The V gene's germline CDR1 is SGHAT and CDR2 FQNNGV. The length of the CDR3 is 14 residues. V lost 5 bases and J 6 bases, leaving 15 bases between the germline ends. DNA of the CDR3: TGTGCCAGCAGCGCGGCACAGGGTACGGATACGCAGTATTTT. It codes for CASSAAQGTDTQYF.

The rearrangement links TRBV5-8 to TRBJ1-2; maybe TRBD1 (6 bases). Trimming removed 1 base at V and 0 bases at J, with 10 bases between. The germline gives CDR1 SGHTS, CDR2 YDEGEE. The CDR3 runs to 15 residues. The CDR3 DNA sequence: TGTGCCAGCAGCTTGACAGGGCGGGCTAACTATGGCTACACCTTC. Translation: CASSLTGRANYGYTF.

The chain has TRBV5-1 and TRBJ2-7; possibly TRBD2 for D (5 bases). CDR3 length equals 14 residues. V lost 6 bases and J lost 3, with 16 bases in between. Germline V CDR1 and CDR2: SGHRS, YFSETQ. The CDR3 sequence: CASTPGLGGYEQYF. CDR3 coding DNA: TGCGCCAGCACCCCTGGACTGGGCGGCTACGAGCAGTACTTC.

The V gene is TRBV7-2, the J gene TRBJ2-7; TRBD1 might be the D (5 bases). With 1 base removed from V and 5 bases from J, the gap between germline ends came to 12 bases. Germline V gene sequence: CDR1 SGHTA, CDR2 FQGNSA. The CDR3 runs 14 residues. In DNA form, the CDR3 reads TGTGCCAGCAGCTTAGGTCAGGGTGCCCACGAGCAGTACTTC. Translated: CASSLGQGAHEQYF. Full variable domain (rest looked up from reference TRBV7-2 and TRBJ2-7): GAGVSQSPSNKVTEKGKDVELRCDPISGHTALYWYRQSLGQGLEFLIYFQGNSAPDKSGLPSDRFSAERTGGSVSTLTIQRTQQEDSAVYLCASSLGQGAHEQYFGPGTRLTVT.

The rearrangement uses TRBV6-5 and TRBJ1-3, with D unclear. Per germline, CDR1 MNHEY and CDR2 SVGAGI. This CDR3 comprises 14 residues. Trimming took 5 bases from V and 0 from J, leaving 8 bases between them. CDR3 region: CASSIASSGNTIYF. In DNA, the CDR3 is TGTGCCAGCAGTATAGCGAGCTCTGGAAACACCATATATTTT.

This clone is a singleton in its sample. This chain joins TRBV3-1 (or the pseudogene TRBV3-2) and TRBJ1-2; D call uncertain. CDR1 is LGHDT, CDR2 YNNKEL, per germline (reference sequence). The CDR3 is 16 residues long. V gave up 1 base and J gave up 4 bases, with 16 bases separating them. The CDR3 bases are TGTGCCAGCAGCCAAGGAGGCAGCTTTAATTTCTATGGCTACACCTTC. It is translated as CASSQGGSFNFYGYTF.

The CDR3 here is CASNQGGTEAFF. CDR3 nucleotide sequence: TGTGCCAGCAATCAGGGTGGCACTGAAGCTTTCTTT. The chain carries TRBV2 and TRBJ1-1; TRBD1 is a possible D gene (5 bases). Germline loops: CDR1 SNHLY, CDR2 FYNNEI. V lost 7 bases to trimming and J lost 4 bases, with 10 bases between them. The CDR3 is made up of 12 amino acids.

This chain joins TRBV3-1 (or the pseudogene TRBV3-2) and TRBJ2-5, with D possibly being TRBD1 (5 bases). The CDR3 has 15 amino acids. CDR1 and CDR2 (germline): LGHDT, YNNKEL (reference sequence). The V and J ends lost 0 bases and 2 bases respectively, with 10 bases between them. CDR3 in DNA: TGTGCCAGCAGCCAAGAGTCAGGGTCTCAAGAGACCCAGTACTTC. As protein: CASSQESGSQETQYF.

The chain has TRBV7-7 and TRBJ2-1, with unresolved D. Germline V CDR1 and CDR2: SSHAT, FNYEAQ (reference sequence). The CDR3 length is 13 residues. V shed 3 bases and J shed 7 bases, with 10 bases lying between them. CDR3 in DNA: TGTGCCAGCAGCTTGAAGCCAGGAAATGAGCAGTTCTTC. Translation gives CASSLKPGNEQFF.

This chain links TRBV18 with TRBJ1-2; D possibly corresponds to TRBD1 (6 bases). The CDR3 spans 16 residues. The V end was cut by 2 bases, the J end by 6 bases, with 19 bases between. The V gene's germline CDR1 is KGHSH and CDR2 LQKENI. The CDR3 sequence is CASSPSKQGLGDGYTF. Written as DNA, the CDR3 is TGTGCCAGCTCACCATCGAAACAGGGTTTGGGGGATGGCTACACCTTC.

The chain combines TRBV24-1 with TRBJ2-5; 12 bases agree with TRBD2. V lost 2 bases, J lost 5 bases, and 2 bases stayed unmatched. The CDR3 is 15 amino acids. The germline V gene has CDR1 KGHDR and CDR2 SFDVKD. The CDR3 loop is CATSDSGTSGETQYF. The CDR3 coding sequence is TGTGCCACCAGTGATTCCGGGACTAGCGGGGAGACCCAGTACTTC.

The chain links TRBV27 to TRBJ1-1, with 7 bases aligning to TRBD1. The CDR3 extends over 14 amino acids. Germline V lookup: CDR1 MNHEY, CDR2 SMNVEV (reference sequence). J gave up 1 base and V 6 bases, and 5 bases lay outside the gene matches. The CDR3 DNA reads TGTGCCAGCAGATCAGGGGGTGGGAACACTGAAGCTTTCTTT. As protein: CASRSGGGNTEAFF.

This clone appeared a few times. V is TRBV14 and J is TRBJ2-7; D not certain. Germline assignment: CDR1 SGHDN and CDR2 FVKESK. The V end lost 1 base, the J end lost 0 bases, and 7 bases lay between the germline ends. There are 14 residues in the CDR3. CDR3 bases: TGTGCCAGCAGCCAAGTCCACAACTCCTACGAGCAGTACTTC. Its protein product is CASSQVHNSYEQYF. The full variable domain, its missing parts supplied by reference TRBV14 and TRBJ2-7, is EAGVTQFPSHSVIEKGQTVTLRCDPISGHDNLYWYRRVMGKEIKFLLHFVKESKQDESGMPNNRFLAERTGGTYSTLKVQPAELEDSGVYFCASSQVHNSYEQYFGPGTRLTVT.

This chain's CDR3 is CASSSDSNQPQHF. The CDR3 coding sequence is TGTGCCAGTTCAAGCGATAGCAATCAGCCCCAGCATTTT. The chain has TRBV7-8 and TRBJ1-5; the D is unclear. This CDR3 has 13 residues. The germline V gene has CDR1 SGHVS and CDR2 FQNEAQ. The germline V and J ends were trimmed by 9 bases and 0 bases, with 9 bases remaining between them.

Regarding this clone: Other nucleotide sequences from this sample produce the same CDR3. DNA for the CDR3: TGTGCCAGTAGTATAGATCGAGGGAACTATGGCTACACCTTC. Encoded protein: CASSIDRGNYGYTF. This rearrangement joins TRBV19 to TRBJ1-2; D uncertain. Trimming stripped 0 bases from V and 2 bases from J, with 7 bases between. From germline, CDR1 is LNHDA and CDR2 SQIVND (reference sequence). The CDR3 is 14 amino acids. The complete variable domain, with remaining parts taken from reference TRBV19 and TRBJ1-2, reads DGGITQSPKYLFRKEGQNVTLSCEQNLNHDAMYWYRQDPGQGLRLIYYSQIVNDFQKGDIAEGYSVSREKKESFPLTVTSAQKNPTAFYLCASSIDRGNYGYTFGSGTRLTVV.

The chain links TRBV5-4 to TRBJ2-3; 9 positions agree with TRBD1. Germline V gives CDR1 SGHNT, CDR2 YYREEE (reference sequence). This CDR3 is built from 15 residues. The trim removed 4 bases at V and 2 bases at J, leaving 5 bases unmatched. The CDR3 sequence is CASSQDRGSTDTQYF. The CDR3 DNA reads as TGTGCCAGCAGCCAAGACAGGGGGTCCACAGATACGCAGTATTTT. Drawing the rest from reference TRBV5-4 and TRBJ2-3, the complete variable domain is ETGVTQSPTHLIKTRGQQVTLRCSSQSGHNTVSWYQQALGQGPQFIFQYYREEENGRGNFPPRFSGLQFPNYSSELNVNALELDDSALYLCASSQDRGSTDTQYFGPGTRLTVL.

The chain links TRBV7-9 to TRBJ1-1; D perhaps matches TRBD1 (5 bases). Looked up from germline, CDR1 is SEHNR and CDR2 is FQNEAQ (reference sequence). The CDR3 has 14 amino acids. Trimming removed 1 base from V and 2 bases from J, with 8 bases in between. CDR3 sequence (DNA): TGTGCCAGCAGCTTAGACAGGCTAAACACTGAAGCTTTCTTT. Amino acid sequence: CASSLDRLNTEAFF.

The table lists this clone with a count of one. CDR3 bases: TGCGCCAGCAGCCAAGATATATGGTTTGCGGAAAAACTGTTTTTT. This encodes CASSQDIWFAEKLFF. The chain is built from TRBV4-1 and TRBJ1-4; D is unresolved. V was trimmed by 0 bases and J by 8 bases, leaving 13 bases between them. Germline V lookup: CDR1 MGHRA, CDR2 YSYEKL. This CDR3 spans 15 amino acids.

This clone showed up just once. The chain has TRBV19 and TRBJ1-2; 7 positions match TRBD1. J lost 4 bases, V lost 4 bases, and 3 bases had no gene match. The CDR3 is made up of 13 amino acids. Per the germline V gene, CDR1 is LNHDA and CDR2 is SQIVND (reference sequence). CDR3 sequence (DNA): TGTGCCAGTAGTAATCGACAGGGCTATGGCTACACCTTC. Encoded protein: CASSNRQGYGYTF.

The chain recombines TRBV6-6 with TRBJ1-1; D is possibly TRBD1 (5 bases). CDR1 MNHNY and CDR2 SVGAGI come from the germline V gene (reference sequence). Trimming took off 0 bases at V and 1 base at J, with 12 bases between the two ends. This CDR3 spans 16 amino acids. Written as DNA, the CDR3 is TGTGCCAGCAGTTACTCTCGCCCCGGACAGAACACTGAAGCTTTCTTT. Its protein is CASSYSRPGQNTEAFF.

The CDR3 DNA reads TGTGCCACCAGTGACCGGGTAACCGGGGAGCTGTTTTTT. As protein: CATSDRVTGELFF. The rearrangement joins TRBV24-1 to TRBJ2-2; D call uncertain. There are 13 residues in the CDR3. CDR1 and CDR2 from the germline V gene are KGHDR and SFDVKD. The ends were cut back, 4 bases at V and 5 bases at J, with 7 bases in the middle.